Listed here are 15 T cell receptor beta chains from one sample, sequenced in a study of T-cell reconstitution after alpha-beta-depleted transplantation in children. A TCRbeta library incorporating unique molecular identifiers was prepared. One entry per CDR3 protein, called by TCRdb with MiXCR from the PCR reads. This sample has 780,000 or so distinct CDR3 sequences; approximately 15% occur once, and the top ten carry approximately 5%. The source material was PBMCs, mostly from graft donor cells, sampled 360 days after TCRalphabeta/CD19-depleted stem cell transplant. The source is a male patient aged 10 to 17 who had a stem cell transplant for acute lymphoblastic leukemia, so the T cells may come from the graft donor.

This clonotype was seen a few times. The rearrangement joins TRBV5-1 to TRBJ1-1; no definite D call. The V end lost 0 bases, the J end lost 5 bases, and 11 bases lay between the germline ends. The germline V gene has CDR1 SGHRS and CDR2 YFSETQ. The CDR3 length is 14 residues. The CDR3 spells CASSLAVSGTEAFF. In nucleotides, the CDR3 is TGCGCCAGCAGCTTGGCCGTTTCCGGGACTGAAGCTTTCTTT. Together with reference TRBV5-1 and TRBJ1-1, the CDR3 gives the full variable domain: KAGVTQTPRYLIKTRGQQVTLSCSPISGHRSVSWYQQTPGQGLQFLFEYFSETQRNKGNFPGRFSGRQFSNSRSEMNVSTLELGDSALYLCASSLAVSGTEAFFGQGTRLTVV.

The chain links TRBV20-1 to TRBJ2-7; TRBD2 is a possible D gene (6 bases). Trimming cost V 6 bases and J 5 bases, with 14 bases left between them. Germline CDR1 reads DFQATT; CDR2 reads SNEGSKA (reference sequence). The CDR3 runs to 12 residues. CDR3 sequence: CSARRGSDEQYF. Written as DNA, the CDR3 is TGCAGTGCGAGGAGGGGATCGGACGAGCAGTACTTC.

This clonotype came up a few times. The CDR3 sequence: CSASPGAPLGKLFF. The CDR3 region has the DNA TGCAGTGCTAGCCCCGGGGCTCCCCTTGGAAAACTGTTTTTT. The V and J genes are TRBV20-1 and TRBJ1-4, with D possibly matching TRBD1 (5 bases). The length of the CDR3 is 14 residues. V lost 3 bases and J lost 10, with 18 bases in between. CDR1 DFQATT and CDR2 SNEGSKA come from the germline V gene (reference sequence).

V and J are TRBV4-2 and TRBJ2-7, with 8 bases identical to TRBD2. V lost 0 bases and J lost 2; bases outside the gene matches: 3. Germline CDR1 and CDR2: LGHNA and YNFKEQ. The CDR3 loop spans 15 amino acids. CDR3 nucleotides: TGTGCCAGCAGCCAAGAACGGGGACTAGCCTACGAGCAGTACTTC. Amino acids: CASSQERGLAYEQYF.

This rearrangement joins TRBV5-1 to TRBJ2-2; 8 bases map to TRBD2. CDR1 is SGHRS, CDR2 YFSETQ, per germline. The ends lost 3 bases at V and 7 bases at J; junction bases unmatched: 5. CDR3 length: 14 amino acids. The CDR3 reads CASSWTSWGGELFF. CDR3 sequence (DNA): TGCGCCAGCAGCTGGACTAGCTGGGGCGGGGAGCTGTTTTTT. Together with reference TRBV5-1 and TRBJ2-2, the CDR3 gives the full variable domain: KAGVTQTPRYLIKTRGQQVTLSCSPISGHRSVSWYQQTPGQGLQFLFEYFSETQRNKGNFPGRFSGRQFSNSRSEMNVSTLELGDSALYLCASSWTSWGGELFFGEGSRLTVL.

The V call is TRBV5-1, the J call TRBJ2-2; D unclear. The CDR3 sequence is 15 residues long. Trimming pared 0 bases from V and 4 bases from J, leaving 10 bases between. Germline V gene sequence: CDR1 SGHRS, CDR2 YFSETQ. As DNA, the CDR3 is TGCGCCAGCAGCTTGGACAGACCTTTCACCGGGGAGCTGTTTTTT. It encodes CASSLDRPFTGELFF. The full variable domain, rest sourced from reference TRBV5-1 and TRBJ2-2, is KAGVTQTPRYLIKTRGQQVTLSCSPISGHRSVSWYQQTPGQGLQFLFEYFSETQRNKGNFPGRFSGRQFSNSRSEMNVSTLELGDSALYLCASSLDRPFTGELFFGEGSRLTVL.

V and J are TRBV24-1 and TRBJ1-1, with D perhaps matching TRBD1 (5 bases). The CDR3 has 15 amino acids. V lost 8 bases and J 1 base, leaving 16 bases between the germline ends. The V gene's germline CDR1 is KGHDR and CDR2 SFDVKD. CDR3 region: CATTTPGGSNTEAFF. CDR3 nucleotide sequence: TGTGCCACCACCACCCCCGGGGGATCGAACACTGAAGCTTTCTTT.

This chain connects TRBV6-9 to TRBJ2-5, with 8 bases that match TRBD1. Germline values: CDR1 MNHGY, CDR2 SVAAGI. This CDR3 region has 14 residues. With V trimmed by 5 bases and J by 5 bases, 7 bases remained unmatched. The CDR3 is CASSHRGSWETQYF. CDR3 nucleotide sequence: TGTGCCAGCAGTCACAGGGGGAGTTGGGAGACCCAGTACTTC.

The chain links TRBV4-2 to TRBJ2-1; no firm D call. Deletions cut 3 bases from V and 0 bases from J, with 15 bases between. CDR3 length: 17 residues. The germline V gene encodes CDR1 LGHNA and CDR2 YNFKEQ. The CDR3: CASSHAWGTSSYNEQFF. For the CDR3, the DNA is TGTGCCAGCAGCCATGCTTGGGGTACCAGCTCCTACAATGAGCAGTTCTTC.

The genes are TRBV7-9 and TRBJ2-5; D possibly corresponds to TRBD2 (6 bases). Germline CDR1 SEHNR, CDR2 FQNEAQ (reference sequence). Trimming stripped 2 bases from V and 6 bases from J, with 16 bases between. The CDR3 totals 15 residues. The CDR3 spells CASSLPGLGGKTQYF. CDR3 bases: TGTGCCAGCAGCTTACCGGGACTCGGTGGGAAGACCCAGTACTTC. Looking up the rest from reference TRBV7-9 and TRBJ2-5 gives the full variable domain: DTGVSQNPRHKITKRGQNVTFRCDPISEHNRLYWYRQTLGQGPEFLTYFQNEAQLEKSRLLSDRFSAERPKGSFSTLEIQRTEQGDSAMYLCASSLPGLGGKTQYFGPGTRLLVL.

This clonotype was recorded at least ten times. The J gene is TRBJ2-7, the V gene TRBV6-5; 7 bases map to TRBD1. V lost 1 base to trimming and J lost 5 bases; unmatched junction nucleotides: 8. This CDR3 is built from 15 residues. Germline V CDR1 and CDR2: MNHEY, SVGAGI. The DNA of the CDR3 is TGTGCCAGCAGTTACTTTACAGGGGTAGTGAACGAGCAGTACTTC. Protein product: CASSYFTGVVNEQYF.

This clonotype was picked up a small number of times. The J gene is TRBJ2-2, the V gene TRBV3-1; D not resolved. The CDR3 is made up of 13 amino acids. Germline V gives CDR1 LGHDT, CDR2 YNNKEL (reference sequence). Trimming removed 3 bases from V and 6 bases from J, with 8 bases in between. This CDR3 reads CASSHLRPGELFF. In nucleotides, the CDR3 is TGTGCCAGCAGCCATCTGCGCCCCGGGGAGCTGTTTTTT.

This clonotype has more than one count but fewer than ten. This sequence joins TRBV7-9 and TRBJ2-7; D gene unclear. V was clipped by 5 bases and J by 2 bases, with 10 bases between them. Germline values: CDR1 SEHNR, CDR2 FQNEAQ (reference sequence). The CDR3 is 13 residues long. CDR3 in amino acids: CASSQLSTYEQYF. CDR3 DNA sequence: TGTGCCAGCAGCCAACTAAGCACCTACGAGCAGTACTTC.

This clonotype has a handful of counts. This rearrangement joins TRBV28 to TRBJ2-2; D might be TRBD1 (6 bases). The V gene lost 6 bases and the J gene lost 9 bases, with 20 bases spanning the gap. Per the germline V gene, CDR1 is MDHEN and CDR2 is SYDVKM. The CDR3 has 15 amino acids. The CDR3 loop reads CASSEGGTQARELFF. Written as DNA, the CDR3 is TGTGCCAGCAGCGAAGGGGGAACTCAGGCCCGGGAGCTGTTTTTT.

The chain carries TRBV7-6 and TRBJ2-1; 8 nucleotides line up with TRBD2. V lost 5 bases to trimming and J lost 4 bases; unmatched junction nucleotides: 10. This CDR3 contains 16 residues. CDR1 SGHVS and CDR2 FNYEAQ come from the germline V gene. The CDR3 sequence: CASSKIAGTFYNEQFF. The CDR3 DNA reads TGTGCCAGCAGCAAAATAGCGGGGACATTTTACAATGAGCAGTTCTTC.